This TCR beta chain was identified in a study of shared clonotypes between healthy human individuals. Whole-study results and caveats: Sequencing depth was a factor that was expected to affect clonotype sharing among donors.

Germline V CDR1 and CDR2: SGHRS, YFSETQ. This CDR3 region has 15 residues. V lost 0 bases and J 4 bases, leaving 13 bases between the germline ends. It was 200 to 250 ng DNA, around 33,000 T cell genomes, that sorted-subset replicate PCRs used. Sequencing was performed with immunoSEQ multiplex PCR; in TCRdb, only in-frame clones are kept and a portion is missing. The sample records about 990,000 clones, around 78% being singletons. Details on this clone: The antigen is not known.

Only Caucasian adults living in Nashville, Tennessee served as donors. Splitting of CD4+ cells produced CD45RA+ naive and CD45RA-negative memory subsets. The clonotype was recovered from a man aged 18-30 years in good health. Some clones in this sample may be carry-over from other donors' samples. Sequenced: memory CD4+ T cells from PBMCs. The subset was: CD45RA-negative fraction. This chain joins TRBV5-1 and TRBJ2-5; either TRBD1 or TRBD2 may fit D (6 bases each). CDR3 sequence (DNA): TGCGCCAGCAGCTTGGGTGTAGGGGGGAGAGAGACCCAGTACTTC. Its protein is CASSLGVGGRETQYF.